This T cell receptor beta chain was recovered during a study of cytomegalovirus exposure and HLA in healthy donors. Germline V CDR1 and CDR2: LGHNA, YNFKEQ. This CDR3 contains 13 residues. V lost 4 bases to trimming and J lost 6 bases, with 12 bases between them. PCR used 60 Vbeta primers and 13 Jbeta primers. Assay used: immunoSEQ multiplex PCR; TCRdb lists only in-frame clones, some missing. This table holds almost 90,000 clones, 85% found once. Concerning this clone itself: A far more abundant clone sits one base away, making this likely a read error.

Sample: PBMCs. This TCR derives from a man aged 40-50 years in good health and CMV-seropositive. The chain links TRBV4-2 to TRBJ1-1; D may be TRBD1 (6 bases). CDR3 DNA: TGTGCCAGCAGCCTAGGGACAATCCCTGAAGCTTTCTTT. Amino acids: CASSLGTIPEAFF.